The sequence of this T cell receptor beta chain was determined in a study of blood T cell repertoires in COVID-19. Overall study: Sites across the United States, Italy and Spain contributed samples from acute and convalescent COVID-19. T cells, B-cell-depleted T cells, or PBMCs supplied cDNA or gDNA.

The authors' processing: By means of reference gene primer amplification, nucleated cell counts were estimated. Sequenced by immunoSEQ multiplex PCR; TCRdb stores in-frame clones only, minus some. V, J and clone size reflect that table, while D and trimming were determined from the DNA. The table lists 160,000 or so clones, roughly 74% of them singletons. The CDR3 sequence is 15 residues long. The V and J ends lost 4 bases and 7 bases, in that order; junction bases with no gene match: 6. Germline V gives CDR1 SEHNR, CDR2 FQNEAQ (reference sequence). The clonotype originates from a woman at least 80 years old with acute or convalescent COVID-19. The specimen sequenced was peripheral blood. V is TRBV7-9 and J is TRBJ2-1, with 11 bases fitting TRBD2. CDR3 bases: TGTGCCAGCAGCTATAGCGGGAGGGCGGCAAATGAGCAGTTCTTC. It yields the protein CASSYSGRAANEQFF.